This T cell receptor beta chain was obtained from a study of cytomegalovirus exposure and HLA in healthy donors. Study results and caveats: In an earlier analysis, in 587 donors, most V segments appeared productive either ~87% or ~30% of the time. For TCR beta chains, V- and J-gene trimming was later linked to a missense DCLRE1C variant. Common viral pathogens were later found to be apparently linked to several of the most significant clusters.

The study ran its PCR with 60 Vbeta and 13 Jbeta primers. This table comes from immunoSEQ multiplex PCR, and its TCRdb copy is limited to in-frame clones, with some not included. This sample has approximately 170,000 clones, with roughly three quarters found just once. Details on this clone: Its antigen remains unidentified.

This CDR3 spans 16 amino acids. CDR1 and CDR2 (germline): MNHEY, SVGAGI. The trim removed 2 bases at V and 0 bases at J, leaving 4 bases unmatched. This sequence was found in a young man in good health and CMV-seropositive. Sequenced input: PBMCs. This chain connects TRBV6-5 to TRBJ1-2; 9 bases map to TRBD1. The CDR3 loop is CASSYGTGTSNYGYTF. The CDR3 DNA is TGTGCCAGCAGTTACGGGACAGGGACCTCTAACTATGGCTACACCTTC.